One and the same sample provided the 5 T cell receptor beta chains below, sequenced in a study of cytomegalovirus exposure and HLA in healthy donors. Primers for the PCR totalled 60 Vbeta and 13 Jbeta. Profiling relied on immunoSEQ multiplex PCR, and the TCRdb table lists in-frame clones only, not all of them. Of about 160,000 clones in the sample, approximately 80% were seen once. Specimen: PBMCs. The receptors originated from a man over 45 in good health and CMV-seropositive.

The chain has TRBV5-1 and TRBJ2-3; D is perhaps TRBD2 (5 bases). With 4 bases removed from V and 3 bases from J, the gap between germline ends came to 12 bases. The CDR3 sequence is 14 residues long. The germline gives CDR1 SGHRS, CDR2 YFSETQ. The CDR3, as DNA: TGCGCCAGCAGCACAGCGGAAGTTACAGATACGCAGTATTTT. It yields the protein CASSTAEVTDTQYF. Full variable domain (remainder filled in from reference TRBV5-1 and TRBJ2-3): KAGVTQTPRYLIKTRGQQVTLSCSPISGHRSVSWYQQTPGQGLQFLFEYFSETQRNKGNFPGRFSGRQFSNSRSEMNVSTLELGDSALYLCASSTAEVTDTQYFGPGTRLTVL.

The J gene is TRBJ1-6, the V gene TRBV19; 7 bases are shared with TRBD1. The CDR3 length is 19 residues. Losses at the gene ends were 3 bases for V and 0 bases for J; bases not matched to a gene: 11. Germline-derived CDR1 and CDR2 are LNHDA and SQIVND (reference sequence). CDR3 sequence (DNA): TGTGCCAGTAGTATCGAGAGTTCCAGGGGGAGCTCCTATAATTCACCCCTCCACTTT. Translated: CASSIESSRGSSYNSPLHF.

The V call is TRBV28, the J call TRBJ1-2, with D maybe TRBD1 (6 bases). V was cut by 5 bases and J by 1 base, with 11 bases left in between. The germline CDR1 and CDR2 sequences are MDHEN and SYDVKM. This CDR3 is built from 14 residues. This chain's CDR3 is CASSDRISNYGYTF. Written as DNA, the CDR3 is TGTGCCAGCAGTGACAGGATTAGTAACTATGGCTACACCTTC.

The chain recombines TRBV10-1 with TRBJ2-1; 10 bases are shared with TRBD1. The CDR3 contains 14 residues. J gave up 7 bases and V 6 bases, and 6 bases lay outside the gene matches. Germline V gene sequence: CDR1 WNHNN, CDR2 SYGVQD (reference sequence). CDR3 coding DNA: TGCGCCAGCAGCCGGGACAGGGGATCTAATGAGCAGTTCTTC. Its translation is CASSRDRGSNEQFF.

The chain carries TRBV10-1 and TRBJ1-3; D may be TRBD1 (6 bases). The CDR3 is 13 residues long. Per the germline V gene, CDR1 is WNHNN and CDR2 is SYGVQD (reference sequence). Trimming shortened V by 4 bases and J by 3 bases, and 7 bases separated the two germline ends. The CDR3 reads CASSVDSGNTIYF. CDR3 DNA sequence: TGCGCCAGCAGTGTGGACAGTGGAAACACCATATATTTT.